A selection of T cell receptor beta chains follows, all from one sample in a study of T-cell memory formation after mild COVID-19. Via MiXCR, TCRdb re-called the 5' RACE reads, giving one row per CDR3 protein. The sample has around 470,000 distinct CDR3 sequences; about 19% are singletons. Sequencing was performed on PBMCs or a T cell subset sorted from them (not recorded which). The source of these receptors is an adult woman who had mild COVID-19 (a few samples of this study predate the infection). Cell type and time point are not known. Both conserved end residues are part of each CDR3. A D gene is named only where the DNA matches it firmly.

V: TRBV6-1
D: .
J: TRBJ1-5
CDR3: CASLGQGPNQPQHF

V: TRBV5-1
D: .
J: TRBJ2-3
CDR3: CASRNAGSGDTQYF

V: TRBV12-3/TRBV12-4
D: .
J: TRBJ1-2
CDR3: CASSQWGRDGYTF

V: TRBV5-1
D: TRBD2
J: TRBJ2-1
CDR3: CASSLASGGSYNEQFF

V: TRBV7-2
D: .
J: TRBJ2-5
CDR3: CASNLRGSETQYF

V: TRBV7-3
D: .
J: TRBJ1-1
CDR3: CASSPSDLNTEAFF

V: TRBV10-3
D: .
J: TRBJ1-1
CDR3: CAISDTDSASEAFF

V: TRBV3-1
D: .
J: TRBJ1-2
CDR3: CASSQRARGVYGYTF

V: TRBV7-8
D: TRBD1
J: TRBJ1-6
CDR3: CASRKTGGGESPLHF

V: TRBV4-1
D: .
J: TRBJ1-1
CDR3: CASSQQLTGRDDTEAFF

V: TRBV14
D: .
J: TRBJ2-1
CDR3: CASSLRVDYNEQFF

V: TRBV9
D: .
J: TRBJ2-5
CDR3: CASSLGHGNRETQYF

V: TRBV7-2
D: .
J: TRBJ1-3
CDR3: CASSLYTGNTIYF

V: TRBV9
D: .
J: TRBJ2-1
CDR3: CASSVSGSLSSYNEQFF

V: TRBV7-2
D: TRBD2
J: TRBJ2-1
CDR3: CASSLGTSGSFQQFF

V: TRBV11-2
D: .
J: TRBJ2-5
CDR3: CASSLDSAQGARDF

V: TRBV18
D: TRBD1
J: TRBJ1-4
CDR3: CASSLNRGSTNEKLFF

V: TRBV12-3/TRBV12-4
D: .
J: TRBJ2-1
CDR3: CASSSPLSNEQFF

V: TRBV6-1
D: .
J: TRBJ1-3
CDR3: CASRSGQLFSGNTIYF

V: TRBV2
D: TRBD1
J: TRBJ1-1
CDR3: CASTTGQDTEAFF

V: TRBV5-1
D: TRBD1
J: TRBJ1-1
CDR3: CASSYLGQGSMNTEAFF

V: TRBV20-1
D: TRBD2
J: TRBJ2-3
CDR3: CSASGRGVTTDTQYF

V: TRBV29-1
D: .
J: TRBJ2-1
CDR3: CSVERSPHYNEQFF

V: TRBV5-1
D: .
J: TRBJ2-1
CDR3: CASSDHGGNWNEQFF

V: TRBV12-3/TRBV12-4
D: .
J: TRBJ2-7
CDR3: CASSFPPGLSSYEQYF

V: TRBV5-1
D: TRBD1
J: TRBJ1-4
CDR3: CASSSKTDRAANEKLFF

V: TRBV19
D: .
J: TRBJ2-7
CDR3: CASSPTGVATYEQYF

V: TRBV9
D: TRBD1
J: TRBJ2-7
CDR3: CASSVGTVSYEQYF

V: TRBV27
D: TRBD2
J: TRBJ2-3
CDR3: CASSFVGLAGNTQYF

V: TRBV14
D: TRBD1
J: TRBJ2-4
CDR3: CASSQVAAGTGVAKNIQYF

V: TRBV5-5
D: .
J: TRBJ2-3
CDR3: CASSLIYGVPPADTQYF

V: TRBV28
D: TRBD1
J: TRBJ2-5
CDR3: CASSFADRVETQYF

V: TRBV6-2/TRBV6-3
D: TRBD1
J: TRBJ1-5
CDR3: CASRGTGGHQPQHF

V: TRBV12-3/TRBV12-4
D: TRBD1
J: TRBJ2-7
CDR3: CASSLGPGGSYEQYF

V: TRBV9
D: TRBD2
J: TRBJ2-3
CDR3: CASSVVASGVGDTQYF

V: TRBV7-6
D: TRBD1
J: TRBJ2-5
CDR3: CASSFRDRGFLEETQYF

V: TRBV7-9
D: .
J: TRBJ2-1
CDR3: CASKNQRAITDEQFF

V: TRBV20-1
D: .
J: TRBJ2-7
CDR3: CSASPTVFSYEQYF

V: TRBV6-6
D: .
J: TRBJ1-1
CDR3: CASSYQGRDTEAFF

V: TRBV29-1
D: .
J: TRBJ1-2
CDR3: CSVESTALNYGYTF

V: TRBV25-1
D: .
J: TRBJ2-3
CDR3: CASSEWGNTDTQYF

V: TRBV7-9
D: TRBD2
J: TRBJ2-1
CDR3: CASSRLAVDEQFF

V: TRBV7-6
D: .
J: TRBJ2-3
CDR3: CASSPTRHPTDTQYF

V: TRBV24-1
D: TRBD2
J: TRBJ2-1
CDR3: CATDGGSGRAHEQFF

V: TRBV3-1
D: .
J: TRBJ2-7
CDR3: CASSHPIGVPQYF

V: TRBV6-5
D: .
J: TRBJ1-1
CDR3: CATSPPGRVKAFF

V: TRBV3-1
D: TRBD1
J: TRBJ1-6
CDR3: CASSQGSGGGYSPLHF

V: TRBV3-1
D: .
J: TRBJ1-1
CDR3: CASSQVYGGDGAFF

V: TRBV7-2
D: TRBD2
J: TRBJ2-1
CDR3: CASSLAIGTSGRAPNEQFF

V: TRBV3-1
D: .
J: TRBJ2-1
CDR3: CASSQVRGYSYNEQFF

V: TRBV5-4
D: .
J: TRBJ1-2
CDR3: CASSLTGGDRYGYTF

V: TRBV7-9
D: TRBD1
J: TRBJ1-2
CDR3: CASRRVGQGYGYTF

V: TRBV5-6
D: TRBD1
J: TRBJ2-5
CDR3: CASSPQTGIQETQYF

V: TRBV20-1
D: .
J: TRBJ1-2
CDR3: CTSRGKNYGYTF

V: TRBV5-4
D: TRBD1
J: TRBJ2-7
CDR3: CASSGQGYEQYF

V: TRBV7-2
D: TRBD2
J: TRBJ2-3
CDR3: CASSPIAGGGTDTQYF

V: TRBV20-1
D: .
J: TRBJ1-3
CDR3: CSARRGSGNTIYF

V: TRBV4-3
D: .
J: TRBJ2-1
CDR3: CASSPSSEGEQFF

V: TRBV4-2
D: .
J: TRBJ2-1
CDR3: CASSQETRSNEQFF

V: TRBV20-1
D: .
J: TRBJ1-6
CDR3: CSAGTRTARNSPLHF